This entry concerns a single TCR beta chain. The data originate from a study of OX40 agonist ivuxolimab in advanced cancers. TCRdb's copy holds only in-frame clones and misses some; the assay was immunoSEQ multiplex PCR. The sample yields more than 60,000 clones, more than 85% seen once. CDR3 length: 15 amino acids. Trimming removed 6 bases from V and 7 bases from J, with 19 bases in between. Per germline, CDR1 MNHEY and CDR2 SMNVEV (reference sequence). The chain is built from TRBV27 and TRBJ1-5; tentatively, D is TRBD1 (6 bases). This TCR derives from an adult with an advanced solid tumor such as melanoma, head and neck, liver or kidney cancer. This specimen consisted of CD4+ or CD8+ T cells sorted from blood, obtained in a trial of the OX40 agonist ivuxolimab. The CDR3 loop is CASSSGTPPLQPQHF. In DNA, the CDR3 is TGTGCCAGCAGCTCCGGGACACCTCCTTTACAGCCCCAGCATTTT.